This entry lists 29 T cell receptor beta chains sequenced from one sample in a study of blood T cell repertoires in COVID-19. The repertoire was sequenced with immunoSEQ multiplex PCR; TCRdb's copy has only in-frame clones and lacks some. The sample contains 20,000 to 30,000 clones, roughly 90% of which appear only once. Sequencing was done on a sample of peripheral blood. These receptors came from a human donor in a cohort sampled during active COVID-19.

CDR3 sequence: CASSATGLYTGELFF. The CDR3 region has the DNA TGTGCCAGCAGTGCCACGGGACTCTACACCGGGGAGCTGTTTTTT. This sequence joins TRBV6-2 or TRBV6-3 and TRBJ2-2, with D perhaps matching TRBD2 (6 bases). Germline CDR1 reads MNHEY; CDR2 reads SVGEGT. The CDR3 contains 15 residues. V was pared by 5 bases and J by 3 bases, with 13 bases between.

The gene calls are TRBV18 and TRBJ2-2, with TRBD1 matching over 8 bases. CDR3 length equals 16 residues. Trimming took 0 bases from V and 4 from J; bases not matched to a gene: 4. Germline-derived CDR1 and CDR2 are KGHSH and LQKENI. CDR3 residues: CASSPPSRGPTGELFF. Written as DNA, the CDR3 is TGTGCCAGCTCACCACCCAGCAGGGGGCCCACCGGGGAGCTGTTTTTT.

The chain is built from TRBV5-5 and TRBJ2-7; 10 bases are a match to TRBD2. V trimming: 0 bases; J trimming: 3 bases; junction bases outside the gene matches: 6. Germline V gives CDR1 SGHKS, CDR2 YYEKEE (reference sequence). This CDR3 contains 16 residues. The CDR3 bases are TGTGCCAGCAGCTTGGGTGCTAGCGGGAGTCTCTACGAGCAGTACTTC. Translating it yields CASSLGASGSLYEQYF.

DNA of the CDR3: TGTGCCAGCAGTGAAGAGGGACTAGCGGCTACCTACGAGCAGTACTTC. It specifies CASSEEGLAATYEQYF. The chain links TRBV2 to TRBJ2-7; 11 bases fit TRBD2. J gave up 2 bases and V 1 base, and 4 bases lay outside the gene matches. The CDR3 sequence is 16 residues long. Germline assignment: CDR1 SNHLY and CDR2 FYNNEI.

This clone was counted between two and nine times. The genes are TRBV2 and TRBJ2-7; possibly TRBD2 for D (6 bases). Trimming stripped 7 bases from V and 0 bases from J, with 19 bases between. The CDR3 covers 16 residues. CDR1 is SNHLY and CDR2 is FYNNEI in the germline V gene. The DNA for the CDR3 is TGTGCCAGCACCTACTTGGGTGGAGGGAGCTCCTACGAGCAGTACTTC. Translating gives CASTYLGGGSSYEQYF.

The V and J genes are TRBV4-2 and TRBJ1-5; D gene ambiguous. Trimming removed 0 bases from V and 1 base from J, with 10 bases in between. This CDR3 has 16 amino acids. From germline, CDR1 is LGHNA and CDR2 YNFKEQ. As DNA, the CDR3 is TGTGCCAGCAGCCAAGATTACGGGGAGAGCAATCAGCCCCAGCATTTT. Translating gives CASSQDYGESNQPQHF.

The V call is TRBV24-1, the J call TRBJ1-4, with D possibly being TRBD1 (6 bases). Trimming took 2 bases from V and 13 from J, leaving 19 bases between them. The germline gives CDR1 KGHDR, CDR2 SFDVKD. The CDR3 has 15 amino acids. The CDR3 DNA follows: TGTGCCACCAGTGATTCAAGGGCCGACAGGTTCACACTGTTTTTT. Amino acids: CATSDSRADRFTLFF.

The chain links TRBV5-1 to TRBJ2-3; D call uncertain. The CDR3 spans 15 residues. The V gene's germline CDR1 is SGHRS and CDR2 YFSETQ. Trimming stripped 2 bases from V and 0 bases from J, with 10 bases between. The CDR3 reads CASSFPEASTDTQYF. The CDR3, as DNA: TGCGCCAGCAGCTTCCCAGAGGCGAGCACAGATACGCAGTATTTT.

The J gene is TRBJ2-2, the V gene TRBV10-1; 8 bases map to TRBD1. This CDR3 contains 12 residues. Germline CDR1 and CDR2: WNHNN and SYGVQD (reference sequence). V lost 6 bases, J lost 8 bases, and 2 bases stayed unmatched. The DNA of the CDR3 is TGCGCCAGCAGGGACAGGGAAGGGGAGCTGTTTTTT. Amino acids: CASRDREGELFF.

The gene calls are TRBV19 and TRBJ2-2; 7 bases agree with TRBD2. This CDR3 contains 14 residues. Germline lookup yields CDR1 LNHDA and CDR2 SQIVND (reference sequence). The V and J ends lost 0 bases and 6 bases, in that order; junction bases with no gene match: 1. The CDR3 here is CASSIDREAGELFF. The CDR3 nucleotides read TGTGCCAGTAGTATAGATCGGGAGGCCGGGGAGCTGTTTTTT.

This sequence joins TRBV5-6 and TRBJ1-2; TRBD1 matches at 9 bases. This CDR3 region has 13 residues. CDR1 SGHDT and CDR2 YYEEEE come from the germline V gene. J lost 7 bases, V lost 4 bases, and 5 bases had no gene match. The DNA for the CDR3 is TGTGCCAGCAGCCGGGACAGGGCATTTGGCTACACCTTC. Its protein product is CASSRDRAFGYTF.

The chain couples TRBV4-2 to TRBJ2-7, with TRBD1 identical over 11 bases. V was pared by 2 bases and J by 7 bases, with 13 bases of the junction left unmatched. The V gene's germline CDR1 is LGHNA and CDR2 YNFKEQ. The CDR3 sequence is 17 residues long. In nucleotides, the CDR3 is TGTGCCAGCAGCCAAAGCGAGGGGACAGGGGGACGATGGGAGCAGTACTTC. Encoded protein: CASSQSEGTGGRWEQYF.

The chain links TRBV3-1 (or the pseudogene TRBV3-2) to TRBJ2-3, with a weak D call TRBD1 (5 bases). V was clipped by 3 bases and J by 2 bases, with 9 bases between them. Germline lookup yields CDR1 LGHDT and CDR2 YNNKEL (reference sequence). The CDR3 extends over 14 amino acids. The CDR3 loop is CASSQGLNTDTQYF. DNA for the CDR3: TGTGCCAGCAGCCAGGGGCTAAACACAGATACGCAGTATTTT.

This sequence joins TRBV5-5 and TRBJ1-1; weak D call: TRBD1 (6 bases). Per the germline V gene, CDR1 is SGHKS and CDR2 is YYEKEE (reference sequence). CDR3 length: 15 residues. V was shortened by 0 bases and J by 0 bases, with 9 bases between the two germline ends. CDR3 nucleotide sequence: TGTGCCAGCAGCTTGGAGGACAGAGTGAACACTGAAGCTTTCTTT. This gives the protein CASSLEDRVNTEAFF.

The chain has TRBV27 and TRBJ2-5; D remains ambiguous. Germline loops: CDR1 MNHEY, CDR2 SMNVEV (reference sequence). This CDR3 region has 12 residues. Trimming took off 6 bases at V and 5 bases at J, with 10 bases between the two ends. CDR3 nucleotides: TGTGCCAGCAGCGGCGGAGAGGAGACCCAGTACTTC. Residues: CASSGGEETQYF.

Only a few counts were recorded for this clone. This rearrangement joins TRBV30 to TRBJ1-1; tentatively, D is TRBD1 (6 bases). The V and J ends lost 4 bases and 3 bases respectively, with 15 bases between them. The CDR3 consists of 14 residues. Per germline, CDR1 GTSNPN and CDR2 SVGIG (reference sequence). The CDR3, as DNA: TGTGCCTGGACCGGCAGGGGAATGTACACTGAAGCTTTCTTT. This gives the protein CAWTGRGMYTEAFF.

This chain links TRBV5-1 with TRBJ1-1, with 7 bases aligning to TRBD1. The CDR3 spans 16 residues. CDR1 and CDR2 from the germline V gene are SGHRS and YFSETQ. V lost 4 bases to trimming and J lost 4 bases; unmatched junction nucleotides: 13. The CDR3 here is CASSEIGQVGSTEAFF. In DNA form, the CDR3 reads TGCGCCAGCAGCGAAATAGGACAGGTCGGGAGCACTGAAGCTTTCTTT.

This rearrangement joins TRBV30 to TRBJ2-3; a possible D gene is TRBD2 (7 bases). V shed 4 bases and J shed 5 bases, with 16 bases lying between them. This CDR3 contains 14 residues. From germline, CDR1 is GTSNPN and CDR2 SVGIG (reference sequence). CDR3: CAWKRSGGLDTQYF. DNA of the CDR3: TGTGCCTGGAAGCGGTCCGGGGGGCTAGATACGCAGTATTTT.

This chain joins TRBV28 and TRBJ2-7; 8 nucleotides align to TRBD2. The CDR3 has 12 residues. Losses at the gene ends were 7 bases for V and 2 bases for J; bases not matched to a gene: 1. Germline V CDR1 and CDR2: MDHEN, SYDVKM. The CDR3 sequence is CASTAGAYEQYF. The CDR3 nucleotides read TGTGCCAGCACAGCGGGAGCCTACGAGCAGTACTTC.

V usage is TRBV4-2 and J usage is TRBJ2-3; possible D gene TRBD2, 5 bases. V lost 4 bases to trimming and J lost 4 bases, with 18 bases between them. CDR3 length equals 16 residues. Germline lookup yields CDR1 LGHNA and CDR2 YNFKEQ. The CDR3 spells CASSLFTSVVSDTQYF. DNA for the CDR3: TGTGCCAGCAGCCTCTTCACTAGTGTAGTTTCAGATACGCAGTATTTT.

The genes are TRBV21-1 and TRBJ2-7; the D segment call TRBD2 is taken from the table without a DNA check. TRBV21-1 is reported as a pseudogene. CDR3 length: 10 amino acids. CDR3 loop: CASSIYEQYF. CDR3 nucleotides: TGTGCCAGCAGCATATACGAGCAGTACTTC.

CDR3 amino acids: CASSLEGLTSFYSYEQYF. The CDR3 DNA sequence: TGTGCCAGCAGTTTAGAGGGACTAACTAGCTTTTATTCCTACGAGCAGTACTTC. The genes are TRBV28 and TRBJ2-7, with 7 bases identical to TRBD2. Germline lookup yields CDR1 MDHEN and CDR2 SYDVKM. With V trimmed by 2 bases and J by 1 base, 14 bases remained unmatched. The CDR3 totals 18 residues.

This rearrangement joins TRBV12-3 or TRBV12-4 to TRBJ1-5; a weak D match, TRBD1 (6 bases). V was cut by 6 bases and J by 9 bases, with 15 bases left in between. The CDR3 spans 13 residues. The chain's CDR3 is CASSTQGIGPQHF. CDR3 in DNA: TGTGCCAGCAGCACACAGGGTATCGGGCCCCAGCATTTT.

The genes are TRBV9 and TRBJ1-1; D is unclear. From germline, CDR1 is SGDLS and CDR2 YYNGEE. The CDR3 runs 14 residues. The ends were cut back, 0 bases at V and 5 bases at J, with 11 bases in the middle. CDR3 region: CASSVETLGTEAFF. The CDR3 DNA follows: TGTGCCAGCAGCGTAGAAACCCTCGGGACTGAAGCTTTCTTT.

The V call is TRBV7-3, the J call TRBJ2-3; 9 nucleotides line up with TRBD2. V was clipped by 2 bases and J by 6 bases; unmatched bases: 6. Germline V gene lookup returns CDR1 SGHTA and CDR2 FQGTGA. There are 15 residues in the CDR3. The CDR3 coding sequence is TGTGCCAGCAGCTTAGCGGGGGGGCCGAGGGATACGCAGTATTTT. It translates to CASSLAGGPRDTQYF.

V is TRBV5-1 and J is TRBJ2-2; 11 bases line up with TRBD2. Germline assignment: CDR1 SGHRS and CDR2 YFSETQ. V lost 4 bases to trimming and J lost 3 bases; unmatched junction nucleotides: 14. This CDR3 region has 19 residues. The CDR3 loop is CASSLAGPGTSGYTGELFF. The CDR3 coding sequence is TGCGCCAGCAGCCTAGCCGGACCCGGGACTAGCGGTTACACCGGGGAGCTGTTTTTT.

The genes are TRBV6-5 and TRBJ1-3, with D uncertain. The CDR3 covers 13 residues. CDR1 MNHEY and CDR2 SVGAGI come from the germline V gene. V was trimmed by 11 bases and J by 3 bases, leaving 14 bases between them. CDR3 residues: CAARVPGGNTIYF. As DNA, the CDR3 is TGTGCCGCACGGGTACCGGGTGGAAACACCATATATTTT.

V is TRBV6-6 and J is TRBJ2-2, with TRBD2 matching 9 bases. CDR3 length equals 16 residues. The V gene's germline CDR1 is MNHNY and CDR2 SVGAGI (reference sequence). V dropped 6 bases and J dropped 6; count of bases not matched to a gene: 11. In DNA form, the CDR3 reads TGTGCCAGCAGCCCAACTGGCGGGGGGGCGTCCGGGGAGCTGTTTTTT. Translated: CASSPTGGGASGELFF.

The V and J genes are TRBV25-1 and TRBJ1-6; no firm D call. The V end was cut by 1 base, the J end by 7 bases, with 8 bases between. Germline assignment: CDR1 MGHDK and CDR2 SYGVNS. This CDR3 is 14 amino acids long. The CDR3 sequence is CASSESGWNSPLHF. The CDR3 DNA reads TGTGCCAGCAGTGAATCGGGTTGGAATTCACCCCTCCACTTT.